What follows are 19 T cell receptor beta chains derived from one specimen sequenced in a study of cytomegalovirus exposure and HLA in healthy donors. Researchers ran the PCR with 60 Vbeta and 13 Jbeta primers. Clones were sequenced by immunoSEQ multiplex PCR, and TCRdb holds only the in-frame ones, with some missing. Of 50,000 to 70,000 clones listed, around 81% were seen once; the top ten hold approximately 5.9%. The specimen was PBMCs. The receptors were sampled from a male donor in good health and CMV-seronegative.

The chain has TRBV6-1 and TRBJ1-2; 7 nucleotides line up with TRBD1. The CDR3 contains 13 residues. Germline assignment: CDR1 MNHNS and CDR2 SASEGT. V shed 9 bases and J 5 bases; nucleotides not matched to a gene: 9. The CDR3 DNA sequence: TGTGCCAGTCGGACAGGCGCTATATATGGCTACACCTTC. Its protein product is CASRTGAIYGYTF.

This chain links TRBV9 with TRBJ2-7; the match to TRBD2 covers 12 bases. The V gene's germline CDR1 is SGDLS and CDR2 YYNGEE. After removal of 3 bases from V and 2 bases from J, the junction contained 3 bases not matched to a gene. The CDR3 totals 15 residues. CDR3 residues: CASSAGLAGPYEQYF. The CDR3 DNA sequence: TGTGCCAGCAGCGCAGGACTAGCGGGACCCTACGAGCAGTACTTC.

This sequence joins TRBV6-6 and TRBJ1-5; TRBD1 agrees at 9 bases. The CDR3 sequence is 15 residues long. The junction had 6 bases not matched to a gene; V was cut back by 2 bases and J by 7 bases. Germline V CDR1 and CDR2: MNHNY, SVGAGI (reference sequence). Here the CDR3 reads CASSYPGQGRQPQHF. CDR3 nucleotides: TGTGCCAGCAGTTACCCGGGACAGGGACGACAGCCCCAGCATTTT.

The chain joins TRBV6-7 to TRBJ1-2, with 9 positions matching TRBD1. TRBV6-7 is treated as an ORF (open reading frame) with a function not yet certain. Trimming at V came to 2 bases and at J to 1 base, leaving 14 bases not matched to a gene. The CDR3 consists of 19 residues. DNA for the CDR3: TGTGCCAGCAGTTACCACGCCGCGATGGACAGGGGACTTAACTATGGCTACACCTTC. It specifies CASSYHAAMDRGLNYGYTF.

This clone appeared a few times. The chain has TRBV6-5 and TRBJ1-1; the D is unclear. In germline, CDR1 is MNHEY, CDR2 SVGAGI. This CDR3 has 12 residues. Trimming removed 2 bases at V and 4 bases at J, with 5 bases between. CDR3 nucleotide sequence: TGTGCCAGCAGTTACGAGGGCACTGAAGCTTTCTTT. It codes for CASSYEGTEAFF.

The chain is built from TRBV2 and TRBJ2-7, with D possibly TRBD2 on 7 matching bases. V dropped 4 bases and J dropped 3 bases, with 13 bases sitting between them. CDR3 length equals 14 residues. Germline V gene sequence: CDR1 SNHLY, CDR2 FYNNEI. The CDR3 loop is CASSVGGPHYEQYF. The CDR3 bases are TGTGCCAGCAGTGTGGGGGGGCCGCACTACGAGCAGTACTTC.

The J gene is TRBJ2-3, the V gene TRBV7-2, with 16 nucleotides matching TRBD2. This CDR3 contains 17 residues. Germline V gene lookup returns CDR1 SGHTA and CDR2 FQGNSA. Trimming cost V 8 bases and J 6 bases; bases outside gene matches: 11. In DNA form, the CDR3 reads TGTGCCAGCGGCGGGACTAGCGGGGGGGTGCTTCTGGATACGCAGTATTTT. Encoded protein: CASGGTSGGVLLDTQYF.

This sequence joins TRBV6-6 and TRBJ1-2; D might be TRBD1 (6 bases). Germline loops: CDR1 MNHNY, CDR2 SVGAGI (reference sequence). This CDR3 region has 13 residues. V lost 5 bases, J lost 8 bases, and 15 bases lay in between. In nucleotides, the CDR3 is TGTGCCAGCAGTCGGGGGGGGGCTGGAGGCTACACCTTC. This codes for CASSRGGAGGYTF.

V and J are TRBV4-2 and TRBJ1-6; TRBD1 is a possible D gene (5 bases). Trimming removed 0 bases at V and 7 bases at J, with 10 bases between. The CDR3 sequence is 15 residues long. Germline V lookup: CDR1 LGHNA, CDR2 YNFKEQ. This CDR3 reads CASSQDLQGNSPLHF. The CDR3 DNA sequence: TGTGCCAGCAGCCAAGATCTGCAGGGAAATTCACCCCTCCACTTT.

This chain joins TRBV5-4 and TRBJ2-3, with TRBD2 matching over 7 bases. Germline loops: CDR1 SGHNT, CDR2 YYREEE (reference sequence). The junction had 16 bases not matched to a gene; V was cut back by 4 bases and J by 5 bases. The CDR3 has 17 residues. CDR3 sequence (DNA): TGTGCCAGCAGCGGCTACCAAGCGGGGACCGGTGGAGATACGCAGTATTTT. Amino acid sequence: CASSGYQAGTGGDTQYF.

This clone was seen a single time. The rearrangement uses TRBV6-5 and TRBJ1-1; TRBD1 agrees at 9 bases. The CDR3 contains 15 residues. V dropped 6 bases and J dropped 1; count of bases not matched to a gene: 6. Germline CDR1 MNHEY, CDR2 SVGAGI. The CDR3 loop reads CASRDKGQGNTEAFF. The CDR3 DNA follows: TGTGCCAGCAGGGACAAGGGACAGGGGAACACTGAAGCTTTCTTT.

The chain combines TRBV7-2 with TRBJ1-1; unclear D gene. The CDR3 runs 14 residues. V was cut by 1 base and J by 1 base, with 7 bases left in between. The germline CDR1 and CDR2 sequences are SGHTA and FQGNSA. This CDR3 reads CASSLGAGNTEAFF. The DNA for the CDR3 is TGTGCCAGCAGCTTAGGTGCAGGGAACACTGAAGCTTTCTTT.

Only a few counts were recorded for this clone. Here the CDR3 DNA reads TGTGCCAGCAGCTTAGTTGGCTCGGAGACCCAGTACTTC. This sequence encodes CASSLVGSETQYF. The V call is TRBV7-2, the J call TRBJ2-5; D ambiguous. The CDR3 consists of 13 residues. Trimming removed 1 base at V and 5 bases at J, with 8 bases between. Germline-derived CDR1 and CDR2 are SGHTA and FQGNSA.

The CDR3 loop is CASSVSGDGYTF. In DNA form, the CDR3 reads TGTGCCAGCAGCGTTTCGGGGGATGGCTACACCTTC. This sequence joins TRBV9 and TRBJ1-2; possibly TRBD1 for D (5 bases). Germline CDR1 reads SGDLS; CDR2 reads YYNGEE. The CDR3 has 12 amino acids. The V and J ends lost 2 bases and 6 bases respectively, with 8 bases between them. Looking up the rest from reference TRBV9 and TRBJ1-2 gives the full variable domain: DSGVTQTPKHLITATGQRVTLRCSPRSGDLSVYWYQQSLDQGLQFLIQYYNGEERAKGNILERFSAQQFPDLHSELNLSSLELGDSALYFCASSVSGDGYTFGSGTRLTVV.

In its sample, this clone was seen once. The chain uses TRBV7-2 and TRBJ1-2, with 7 bases matching TRBD1. CDR1 SGHTA and CDR2 FQGNSA come from the germline V gene. The CDR3 has 16 residues. V was clipped by 4 bases and J by 3 bases; unmatched bases: 11. CDR3 coding DNA: TGTGCCAGCAGCTCGGTTAGAACAGGGGTGGACTATGGCTACACCTTC. As protein: CASSSVRTGVDYGYTF.

The V call is TRBV6-5, the J call TRBJ2-1; TRBD2 matches 7 bases. The CDR3 length is 14 residues. Germline V gene lookup returns CDR1 MNHEY and CDR2 SVGAGI. Trimming cost V 9 bases and J 1 base; bases outside gene matches: 6. The CDR3 DNA sequence: TGTGCCAGTCAGCGGGGTGGGTCCTACAATGAGCAGTTCTTC. As protein: CASQRGGSYNEQFF.

This chain joins TRBV12-5 and TRBJ1-1; D is undetermined. This CDR3 is 14 amino acids long. From germline, CDR1 is LGHNT and CDR2 FRNRAP. V dropped 1 base and J dropped 8 bases, with 14 bases sitting between them. CDR3 bases: TGTGCTAGTGGTTTGGACACCCACAGAACGGAAGCTTTCTTT. Amino acids: CASGLDTHRTEAFF.

The chain employs TRBV30 and TRBJ2-5; D is unclear. The germline V gene has CDR1 GTSNPN and CDR2 SVGIG (reference sequence). This CDR3 has 12 residues. Trimming removed 0 bases at V and 6 bases at J, with 8 bases between. Here the CDR3 DNA reads TGTGCCTGGAGTGTATTACTGAAGACCCAGTACTTC. As protein: CAWSVLLKTQYF.

This chain links TRBV7-2 with TRBJ2-5, with 9 bases that match TRBD1. The tail of the sequence fits TRBJ2-7 better, so the J call may be wrong. The CDR3 totals 15 residues. Germline-derived CDR1 and CDR2 are SGHTA and FQGNSA. The CDR3: CASSLEQGAQYEQYF. CDR3 DNA: TGTGCCAGCAGCTTAGAACAGGGGGCGCAATACGAGCAGTACTTC.